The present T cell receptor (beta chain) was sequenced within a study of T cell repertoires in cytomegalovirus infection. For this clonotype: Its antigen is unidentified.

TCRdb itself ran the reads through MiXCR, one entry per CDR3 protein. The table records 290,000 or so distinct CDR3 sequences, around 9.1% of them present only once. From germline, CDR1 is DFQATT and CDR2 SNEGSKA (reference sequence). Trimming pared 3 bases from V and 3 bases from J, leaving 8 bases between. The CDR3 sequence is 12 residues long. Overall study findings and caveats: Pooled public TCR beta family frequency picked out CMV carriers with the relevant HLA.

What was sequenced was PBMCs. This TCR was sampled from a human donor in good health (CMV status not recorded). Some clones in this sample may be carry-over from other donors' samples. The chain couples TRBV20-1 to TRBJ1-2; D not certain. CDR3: CSARRRDYGYTF. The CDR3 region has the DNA TGCAGTGCTAGGCGGAGGGACTATGGCTACACCTTC.